The clone carrying this T cell receptor beta chain turned up a few times. Antigen unknown. Germline-derived CDR1 and CDR2 are SNHLY and FYNNEI. The CDR3 has 13 amino acids. With 7 bases removed from V and 7 bases from J, the gap between germline ends came to 14 bases. This sample stems from a study of T cells in Graves' hyperthyroidism and ophthalmopathy. General study points: Also found in blood were most expanded thyroid clonotypes above 0.001.

The authors obtained PBMCs from around 11 ml of fresh peripheral blood. The CDR3 regions of TCR beta were amplified from RNA transcripts. The study used the HTBI primer set for a first-round RT-PCR of the TCR CDR3. TCRdb passed the multiplex PCR reads through MiXCR, listing each CDR3 protein once. The sample records over 400,000 distinct CDR3 sequences, 22% being singletons. The sequence derives from a woman in her sixties or seventies with Graves' ophthalmopathy. The chain combines TRBV2 with TRBJ2-1, with a tentative D call TRBD2 (6 bases). The specimen was blood. The CDR3 DNA is TGTGCCAGCAACCGGGAGAGGGGAAATGAGCAGTTCTTC. This codes for CASNRERGNEQFF.